This is a list of T cell receptor beta chains from one sample in a study of cytomegalovirus exposure and HLA in healthy donors. Sequenced by immunoSEQ multiplex PCR; TCRdb stores in-frame clones only, minus some. The repertoire includes 150,000 to 200,000 clones, roughly 75% of them detected once, and 4.9% sits in the top ten. Input material: PBMCs. Receptors were obtained from a male donor in good health and CMV-seronegative. The CDR3 runs from the conserved cysteine through the conserved F or W. The D gene is left open where the match is weak. Rows may omit the clone size; those that give it use once, few, many or a size class.

v_call	clone_size	d_call	j_call	cdr3_nt	cdr3_aa
TRBV6-5	.	.	TRBJ2-7	TGTGCCAGCAGTTACTCATCCGGGAACATCCACGAGCAGTACTTC	CASSYSSGNIHEQYF
TRBV7-9	.	.	TRBJ2-3	TGTGCCAGCAGCGAGAGGCCTAACACAGATACGCAGTATTTT	CASSERPNTDTQYF
TRBV11-2	.	.	TRBJ1-4	TGTGCCAGCAGGTTATCAGGGTACACTAATGAAAAACTGTTTTTT	CASRLSGYTNEKLFF
TRBV4-1	.	.	TRBJ1-3	TGCGCCAGCAGCCTGGTCAGGGACTCTGGAAACACCATATATTTT	CASSLVRDSGNTIYF
TRBV4-1	.	.	TRBJ2-7	TGCGCCAGCAGCCAAGTCTCACAGGACCCCTCCTACGAGCAGTACTTC	CASSQVSQDPSYEQYF
TRBV12-5	.	.	TRBJ2-7	TGTGCTAGTGGTTCCCCAGGTTCAGGCGAGCAGTACTTC	CASGSPGSGEQYF
TRBV7-3	.	TRBD2	TRBJ2-2	TGTGCCAGCAGCCCGGGACTAGTTGCCACCGGGGAGCTGTTTTTT	CASSPGLVATGELFF
TRBV7-7	.	TRBD1	TRBJ2-5	TGTGCCAGCAGCTCGCTTGGGACAGGGGAGGCGGAGACCCAGTACTTC	CASSSLGTGEAETQYF
TRBV7-2	.	TRBD1	TRBJ1-5	TGTGCCAGCAGCTTTCGGACAGGCAGTGGCAATCAGCCCCAGCATTTT	CASSFRTGSGNQPQHF
TRBV7-9	.	TRBD2	TRBJ2-1	TGTGCCAGCAGCTTCCTACTAGCGGGGTCCTACAATGAGCAGTTCTTC	CASSFLLAGSYNEQFF
TRBV6-4	.	TRBD1	TRBJ1-2	TGTGCCAGCAGTGACTCGACAGGGGGTGGCTACACCTTC	CASSDSTGGGYTF
TRBV9	few	.	TRBJ2-3	TGTGCCAGCAGCGCCTCCCGCGGAGGGTTCGCAGATACGCAGTATTTT	CASSASRGGFADTQYF
TRBV2	.	.	TRBJ1-5	TGTGCCAGCAGTGAATTCGTTGAGCCCCAGCATTTT	CASSEFVEPQHF
TRBV6-1	.	TRBD1	TRBJ1-4	TGTGCCAGCAGTGTCAGGGGGCCGAATTTTCACCCTGGGGAAAAACTGTTTTTT	CASSVRGPNFHPGEKLFF
TRBV5-1	.	TRBD1	TRBJ1-1	TGCGCCAGCAGGTCCCGGGACAGGGGTACTGAAGCTTTCTTT	CASRSRDRGTEAFF
TRBV30	.	.	TRBJ1-5	TGTGCCTTTGGCCCGGGGGAGCCCCAGCATTTT	CAFGPGEPQHF
TRBV28	once	.	TRBJ2-7	TGTGCCAGCAGTATCGACACGACCTACGAGCAGTACTTC	CASSIDTTYEQYF
TRBV7-9	.	TRBD2	TRBJ2-3	TGTGCCAGCAGACCCAGGGTAGTAGCGGGACCTAGCACAGATACGCAGTATTTT	CASRPRVVAGPSTDTQYF
TRBV6-1	.	.	TRBJ1-2	TGTGCCAGCAGTGATAGAGGGTTTAACTATGGCTACACCTTC	CASSDRGFNYGYTF
TRBV28	once	.	TRBJ2-3	TGTGCCAGCAGTTTACGACTGGGAGATACGCAGTATTTT	CASSLRLGDTQYF
TRBV6-6	.	TRBD1	TRBJ1-2	TGTGCCAGCAGTCCCGGGACAGGTCCCTACTACACCTTC	CASSPGTGPYYTF
TRBV7-2	.	TRBD2	TRBJ2-2	TGTGCCAGCAGTAAAACCGGGACTAGCGGACCGAACACCGGGGAGCTGTTTTTT	CASSKTGTSGPNTGELFF
TRBV5-1	few	.	TRBJ1-5	TGCGCCAGCAGCTTGACAGGCAGCAATCAGCCCCAGCATTTT	CASSLTGSNQPQHF
TRBV12-5	.	TRBD1	TRBJ2-6	TGTGCTAGTGTTCCGGGACAGGGGAATTCTGGGGCCAACGTCCTGACTTTC	CASVPGQGNSGANVLTF
TRBV7-9	.	TRBD1	TRBJ2-7	TGTGCCAGCAGCTCATGGGACAGCAACCGCGAGCAGTACTTC	CASSSWDSNREQYF
TRBV6-6	.	TRBD2	TRBJ2-7	TGTGCCAGCAATCCCACGGGAGTACTAGCGGGAGAGCAGTACTTC	CASNPTGVLAGEQYF
TRBV6-5	.	.	TRBJ2-7	TGTGCCAGCAGTTACTCGCACAGGGCCGAATACGAGCAGTACTTC	CASSYSHRAEYEQYF
TRBV27	.	.	TRBJ1-6	TGTGCCAGCAGTTTAGCGACAGGATTCTCCTATAATTCACCCCTCCACTTT	CASSLATGFSYNSPLHF
TRBV5-1	.	TRBD1	TRBJ1-2	TGCGCCAGCAGCTTGGGGGGGACAGCAACTAACTATGGCTACACCTTC	CASSLGGTATNYGYTF
TRBV15	.	.	TRBJ1-5	TGTGCCACCAACAGAGAGTCGGGGGGTCAGCCCCAGCATTTT	CATNRESGGQPQHF
TRBV7-6	.	TRBD1	TRBJ2-5	TGTGCCAGCAGCTTGACAGGGGTCGGCGCAGAGACCCAGTACTTC	CASSLTGVGAETQYF
TRBV4-3	.	.	TRBJ1-6	TGCGCCAGCAGCCAAGACAGGGTGGTAGGCTCCTATAATTCACCCCTCCACTTT	CASSQDRVVGSYNSPLHF
TRBV11-1	.	TRBD1	TRBJ2-1	TGTGCCAGCAGCGGATACGGACAGGGATATGCCAATGAGCAGTTCTTC	CASSGYGQGYANEQFF
TRBV9	once	TRBD2	TRBJ2-3	TGTGCCAGCAGCGTAGCTCCCTACCTTAGCGGGACGACCACAGATACGCAGTATTTT	CASSVAPYLSGTTTDTQYF
TRBV12-5	once	TRBD1	TRBJ1-2	TGTGCTAGTGGTCCAAGGACAGGAACCCGCTATGGCTACACCTTC	CASGPRTGTRYGYTF
TRBV7-9	few	.	TRBJ2-1	TGTTCCAGCAGCTTAGGTCGTGAGCAGTTCTTC	CSSSLGREQFF
TRBV10-3	few	.	TRBJ1-1	TGTGCCATCATGGCGCGTTCGGGGATGAACACTGAAGCTTTCTTT	CAIMARSGMNTEAFF
TRBV7-2	.	TRBD2	TRBJ2-5	TGTGCCAGCAGCTCCTGGAGCGGGAGGGAGACCCAGTACTTC	CASSSWSGRETQYF
TRBV5-1	.	.	TRBJ1-1	TGCGCCAGCAGCTTGGAACAGGGATGGAACACTGAAGCTTTCTTT	CASSLEQGWNTEAFF
TRBV5-4	.	TRBD2	TRBJ2-1	TGTGCCAGCAGCTCCCCGACGGGAGGGCCTATTCATGAGCAGTTCTTC	CASSSPTGGPIHEQFF
TRBV5-1	few	TRBD2	TRBJ2-7	TGCGCCAGCAATAGCGGGGGCAGCGGCGGGGCCTACGAGCAGTACTTC	CASNSGGSGGAYEQYF
TRBV5-6	.	.	TRBJ2-1	TGTGCCAGCAGCTCGGACTTTTACAATGAGCAGTTCTTC	CASSSDFYNEQFF